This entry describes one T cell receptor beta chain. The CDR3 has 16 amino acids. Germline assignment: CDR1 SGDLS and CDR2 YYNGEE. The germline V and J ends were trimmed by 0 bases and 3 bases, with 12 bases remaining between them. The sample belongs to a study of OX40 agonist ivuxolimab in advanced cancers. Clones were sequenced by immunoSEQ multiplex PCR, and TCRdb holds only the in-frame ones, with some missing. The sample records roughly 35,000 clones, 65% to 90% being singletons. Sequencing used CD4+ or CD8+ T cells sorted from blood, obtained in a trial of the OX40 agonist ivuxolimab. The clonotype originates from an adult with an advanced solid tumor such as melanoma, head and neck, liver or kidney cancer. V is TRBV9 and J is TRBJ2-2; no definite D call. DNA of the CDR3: TGTGCCAGCAGCGTAGGACCGCTCCCTTACACCGGGGAGCTGTTTTTT. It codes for CASSVGPLPYTGELFF.